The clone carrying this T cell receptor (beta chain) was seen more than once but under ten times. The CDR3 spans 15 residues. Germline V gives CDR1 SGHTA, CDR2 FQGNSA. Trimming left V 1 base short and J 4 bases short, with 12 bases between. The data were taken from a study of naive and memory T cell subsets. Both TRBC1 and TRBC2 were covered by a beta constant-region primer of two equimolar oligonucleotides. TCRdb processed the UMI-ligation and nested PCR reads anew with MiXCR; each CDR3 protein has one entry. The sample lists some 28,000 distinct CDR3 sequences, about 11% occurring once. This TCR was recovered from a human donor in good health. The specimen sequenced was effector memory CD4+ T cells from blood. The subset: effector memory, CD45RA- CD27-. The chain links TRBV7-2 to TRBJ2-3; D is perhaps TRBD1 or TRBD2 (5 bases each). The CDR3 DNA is TGTGCCAGCAGCTTAGAGGCGAGGGGCGCAGATACGCAGTATTTT. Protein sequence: CASSLEARGADTQYF.